This entry lists 6 T cell receptor beta chains sequenced from one sample in a study of T cell repertoires in aging, cancer and after chemotherapy. Multiplex touch-down PCR with TRB-A/B primers amplified rearranged V-D-J TRB sequences. TCRdb itself ran the multiplex PCR reads through MiXCR, one entry per CDR3 protein. The table shows fewer than 650 distinct CDR3 sequences, with 15% to 20% occurring only once. Peripheral blood genomic DNA, not sorted cells or RNA, was the template. The sample consisted of blood. The receptors originated from a human donor with a blood cancer.

The chain carries TRBV6-2 or TRBV6-3 and TRBJ2-3; D is possibly TRBD2 (5 bases). V lost 6 bases, J lost 6 bases, and 7 bases lay in between. The CDR3 extends over 11 amino acids. In germline, CDR1 is MNHEY, CDR2 SVGEGT. The CDR3 DNA is TGTGCCAGCAGCCCGGGGGATACGCAGTATTTT. It yields the protein CASSPGDTQYF.

By share, this clonotype ranks as large (0.1 to 1%). This rearrangement joins TRBV12-3 or TRBV12-4 to TRBJ2-2; D unclear. This CDR3 has 14 residues. Trimming removed 2 bases from V and 6 bases from J, with 10 bases in between. In DNA form, the CDR3 reads TGTGCCAGCAGTTTAATGGCCTCGGCCGGGGAGCTGTTTTTT. Its protein is CASSLMASAGELFF.

This clonotype is categorized as large. As DNA, the CDR3 is TGCAGCGTTGAAGAGGGACCGGTTGAGACCCAGTACTTC. Amino acid sequence: CSVEEGPVETQYF. The chain has TRBV29-1 and TRBJ2-5; D may match TRBD1 or TRBD2 (5 bases each). This CDR3 has 13 residues. The V end was cut by 0 bases, the J end by 5 bases, with 10 bases between. Looked up from germline, CDR1 is SQVTM and CDR2 is ANQGSEA.

This clonotype showed up just a few times. The chain is built from TRBV5-3 and TRBJ2-1, with TRBD2 matching 8 bases. TRBV5-3 is sorted into the ORF group, with uncertain function. There are 17 residues in the CDR3. J gave up 0 bases and V 4 bases, and 9 bases lay outside the gene matches. DNA for the CDR3: TGTGCCAGAAGCATATCGACTAGCGAGAACTCCTACAATGAGCAGTTCTTC. Translated: CARSISTSENSYNEQFF.

V gene TRBV12-3 or TRBV12-4 combines with J gene TRBJ1-1; D ambiguous. V gave up 3 bases and J gave up 2 bases, with 10 bases separating them. The CDR3 runs to 14 residues. CDR3: CASSFEGTNTEAFF. The CDR3 DNA sequence: TGTGCCAGCAGTTTTGAGGGTACTAACACTGAAGCTTTCTTT.

This clonotype is deemed large. The chain carries TRBV12-3 or TRBV12-4 and TRBJ1-5, with D perhaps matching TRBD1 (5 bases). There are 13 residues in the CDR3. Trimming pared 6 bases from V and 4 bases from J, leaving 10 bases between. For the CDR3, the DNA is TGTGCCAGCAGCCGGGGGGGAAATCAGCCCCAGCATTTT. Amino acid sequence: CASSRGGNQPQHF.